The present TCR beta chain was sequenced within a study of spatial heterogeneity in lung cancer (dated by TCRdb to between 2018 and 2021). At the level of the whole study: Donors were 72 patients with early-stage, untreated non-small cell lung cancer from the lung TRACERx cohort. Follow-up PBMC samples were sequenced whenever available, with the median time to follow-up being around two years after resection. Beta-chain transcripts were consistently detected in greater numbers than alpha-chain transcripts, which likely reflected higher beta-chain transcript abundance. In the raw uncorrected reads, each unique combination of TCR and UMI appeared more than ten times on average. In non-small cell lung cancer, the study quantitatively compared TCR alpha and beta repertoires across several tumor regions, matched nontumor lung, and blood. TCR repertoire features were related to nonsynonymous mutation counts determined by whole-exome sequencing of tumor tissue. At surgery, both alpha and beta chains were TCR-sequenced in around 240 tumor regions, approximately 64 matched nontumor lung samples and 56 PBMC samples.

The sample's time point label, decoded: blood at routine non-recurrence follow-up after resection. Without any cell sorting, TCR sequencing was performed on whole RNA extracted either from tumor and nontumor lung tissue or from cryopreserved PBMC samples. Only patients with enough RNA available from two or more tumor regions were chosen for TCR sequencing. The library was generated by 5' RACE. Sequencing took place on a NextSeq 500. The TCR library protocol attached a unique molecular identifier to each TCR cDNA molecule to allow correction of PCR and sequencing errors. The original methods were these. Decombinator tools were used for TCR identification, UMI-based error correction and CDR3 extraction. TCRs above a frequency of 2 per 1,000, corresponding to the top 1% of the tumor frequency distribution, were defined as expanded. Renyi diversity was calculated using the R vegan package after each repertoire was subsampled 100 times to 5,000 TCRs. CDR3 similarity networks were built from amino acid triplet string-kernel similarity, with CDR3s being connected when pairwise similarity was above 0.82. Starting from the raw public reads, TCRdb applied fastp trimming at Q25, assembled clones with MiXCR and retained in-frame beta chains. Records with the same CDR3 protein are collapsed into one entry carrying the most frequent genes and DNA. The V and J calls reflect TCRdb's pipeline rather than the authors' work. The sample table contains 1,000 to 1,500 distinct CDR3 sequences; only one count was recorded for 25% to 35% of them. The leading ten clones occupy roughly 30% of the sample.

The research as a whole found: Only 14 patients were included in comparisons of baseline and follow-up blood repertoires. Confirming at a functional level the hypothesis that regional TCRs recognize regional mutations was considered to require additional single-cell paired TCR alpha and beta sequencing. Ubiquitous expanded tumor TCRs were found in blood more often at tumor resection than at routine follow-up.

This clonotype was seen many times. There is no known antigen for this receptor. Base qualities are missing; no much larger clone stands one base away. The receptor's source is a male donor with early-stage non-small cell lung cancer. Specimen: PBMCs, collected at follow-up.

The DNA sequence is given as TGTGCCAGCAGTGAGAGGGCCAGTTTAGGCAGTGGCGCTTTCTTT. Its protein product is CASSERASLGSGAFF. The chain is assembled from TRBV2 and TRBJ1-1; the D gene is not confidently resolved. Trimming at the junction amounts to 3 bases on V and 11 bases on J, and the germline ends lie 22 bases apart. The germline V gene supplies CDR1 SNHLY and CDR2 FYNNEI. There are 15 amino acids in the CDR3, from cysteine to phenylalanine inclusive. The entry retains the CDR3 DNA only, 45 bases that are in frame from base 1.